This T cell receptor beta chain was retrieved from a study of shared clonotypes between healthy human individuals. Study at large: Every donor yielded three CD4 naive, three CD4 memory, two CD8 naive and one CD8 memory plate.

The CDR3 totals 17 residues. With 0 bases removed from V and 3 bases from J, the gap between germline ends came to 14 bases. Germline CDR1 and CDR2: SGHTA and FQGNSA. Splitting the CD4+ cells yielded a CD45RA+ naive subset and a CD45RA-negative memory subset. Repertoires were generated with immunoSEQ multiplex PCR, while TCRdb's copy carries only in-frame clones and drops some. The table records approximately 1.4 million clones, 98% of them present only once. Note on this clone: Its antigen is not known.

Study-level points and caveats: An anticipated effect of sequencing depth on clonotype sharing among donors was recognized. Between a few donors, naive CD4 clonotypes were shared at a level of approximately 5%.

V usage is TRBV7-2 and J usage is TRBJ2-2; no definite D call. The TCR comes from a man in his thirties or forties in good health. The sample consisted of naive CD4+ T cells sorted from blood. Subset noted: CD45RA+ positively selected. The CDR3, as DNA: TGTGCCAGCAGCTTAGCGATTAAGGGCTGGGACACCGGGGAGCTGTTTTTT. Translated, it gives CASSLAIKGWDTGELFF.